This T cell receptor beta chain stems from a study of blood T cell repertoires in COVID-19. The cohort comprised adults aged about 18 to 100 years residing in 20 to 30 US areas. Participant reports of clinical history set cohort assignment. Symptom resolution, clearance, or two negative PCRs marked donors in Cohort 3 as recovered. CDR1 and CDR2 (germline): PRHDT, FYEKMQ (reference sequence). The ends lost 3 bases at V and 4 bases at J; junction bases unmatched: 9. This CDR3 region has 16 residues. This clone was detected only once. The authors' processing: Reference gene primer amplification gave estimated nucleated cell counts. This table comes from immunoSEQ multiplex PCR, and its TCRdb copy is limited to in-frame clones, with some not included. D and trimming come from the DNA, and the V and J calls and clone size come from that table. Among 300,000 to 450,000 clones listed, around 87% were seen once.

Sample: PBMCs or T cells enriched from blood (not recorded which). The chain carries TRBV13 and TRBJ2-1; 7 nucleotides line up with TRBD2. This receptor was obtained from a man aged 30 to 45 who had recovered from COVID-19. DNA for the CDR3: TGTGCCAGCAGCTTCTCTGGCGGGGGAGTATACAATGAGCAGTTCTTC. This encodes CASSFSGGGVYNEQFF.